These T cell receptor beta chains were read from a single sample in a study of response to subunit inactivated influenza vaccine. Each CDR3 protein is one row after TCRdb ran MiXCR on the RT-PCR reads. The data show hundreds of thousands of distinct CDR3 sequences, 11% seen once. The same data also contributed to another study, on T cells expressing NK-cell markers.

The starting material was PBMCs from blood, obtained on the day of vaccination. The receptors derive from a man aged 45-65 years who received an inactivated influenza vaccine. The CDR3 runs from the conserved cysteine through the conserved F or W. D genes are given only for firm matches. Where a row states a size, it is once, few, many or the class of an expanded clone; other rows omit it.

d_call,clone_size,j_call,v_call,cdr3_nt,cdr3_aa
.,.,TRBJ2-6,TRBV12-3/TRBV12-4,TGTGCCAGCAGTCGGGGTTCCTCTGGGGCCAACGTCCTGACTTTC,CASSRGSSGANVLTF
.,.,TRBJ2-1,TRBV12-3/TRBV12-4,TGTGCCAGCAGCCAAACCGGACGGCGTCATTCCCACAATGAGCAGTTCTTC,CASSQTGRRHSHNEQFF
TRBD1,few,TRBJ1-2,TRBV10-3,TGTGCCATCAGAATAGGGACAGACTATGGCTACACCTTC,CAIRIGTDYGYTF
TRBD2,.,TRBJ2-1,TRBV14,TGTGCCAGCAGCCAAGTGTCGGCCCACAGACTTTGGACTAGCGTATACAATGAGCAGTTCTTC,CASSQVSAHRLWTSVYNEQFF
.,many,TRBJ2-5,TRBV20-1,TGCAGTGTTCGCGGAGAGGCCAGGCTGGAGACCCAGTACTTC,CSVRGEARLETQYF
.,many,TRBJ2-3,TRBV5-1,TGCGCCAGCAGCTCGATCCCCTCCGCGCTGAGCACAGATACGCAGTATTTT,CASSSIPSALSTDTQYF
TRBD2,few,TRBJ2-7,TRBV5-1,TGCGCCAGCAGCGTGGGATCTAGCGGGGCCACCTACGAGCAGTACTTC,CASSVGSSGATYEQYF
.,few,TRBJ2-7,TRBV3-1,TGTGCCAGCAGCCACAGGGAGTCCTACGAGCAGTACTTC,CASSHRESYEQYF
.,.,TRBJ2-1,TRBV28,TGTGCCATCAGTCTTCCATATGGGCTAACCTACAATGAGCAGTTCTTC,CAISLPYGLTYNEQFF
.,few,TRBJ2-3,TRBV6-5,TGTGCCAGCAGTTACTCGATCGGCAGTGCTAGCACAGATACGCAGTATTTT,CASSYSIGSASTDTQYF
TRBD1,many,TRBJ2-5,TRBV7-2,TGTGCCAGCAGAGGGACAGAGGGTGTTTTTGAGACCCAGTACTTC,CASRGTEGVFETQYF
TRBD2,.,TRBJ2-2,TRBV6-5,TGTGCCAGCAGTTACTCGAGTAGTGGTAGCGGGGCCGGGGAGCTGTTTTTT,CASSYSSSGSGAGELFF
TRBD2,.,TRBJ2-2,TRBV24-1,TGTGCCGCCAGGGCTAGCGGAGCGAACACCGGGGAGCTGTTTTTT,CAARASGANTGELFF
.,few,TRBJ1-3,TRBV9,TGTGCCAGCAGCCCTAGGGGGGTCGGTGGAAACACCATATATTTT,CASSPRGVGGNTIYF
TRBD2,many,TRBJ2-7,TRBV20-1,TGCAGTGCTCAAGCAGGGACTAGCGGGCCCAACGAGCAGTACTTC,CSAQAGTSGPNEQYF
TRBD2,once,TRBJ2-7,TRBV12-3/TRBV12-4,TGTGCCAGCAGTTTGGGAGGGGCCCCTTCCTACGAGCAGTACTTC,CASSLGGAPSYEQYF
.,few,TRBJ2-1,TRBV3-1,TGTGCCAGCAGCCAAGATCAGGGTAAACTGTACAATGAGCAGTTCTTC,CASSQDQGKLYNEQFF
.,.,TRBJ2-3,TRBV2,TGTGCCAGTCAAACAGATACGCAGTATTTT,CASQTDTQYF
.,few,TRBJ2-2,TRBV20-1,TGCAGTGCTATGCACACCGGGGAGCTGTTTTTT,CSAMHTGELFF
TRBD1,many,TRBJ2-2,TRBV12-3/TRBV12-4,TGTGCCAGCACCACGACAGGGGGCACCGGGGAGCTGTTTTTT,CASTTTGGTGELFF
TRBD2,.,TRBJ2-1,TRBV7-3,TGTGCCAGCAGCTTAGCCGGACTAGTCAATGAGCAGTTCTTC,CASSLAGLVNEQFF
TRBD2,.,TRBJ2-5,TRBV3-1,TGTGCCAGCAGCCGGCCCCGACTAGCGGGAGCTCAAGAGACCCAGTACTTC,CASSRPRLAGAQETQYF
.,few,TRBJ1-5,TRBV20-1,TGCAGTGCTAGAGATCCTGCCAGGGGTATTGGCAATCAGCCCCAGCATTTT,CSARDPARGIGNQPQHF
.,many,TRBJ2-2,TRBV6-5,TGTGCCAGCAGTTACTTCGGGGAGCTGTTTTTT,CASSYFGELFF
TRBD1,.,TRBJ2-1,TRBV7-9,TGTGCCAGCAGTCTGCCGGGACAGGGGGCGTGGTATGAGCAGTTCTTC,CASSLPGQGAWYEQFF
.,.,TRBJ1-5,TRBV5-1,TGCGCCAGCAGCTCGGAAGGTGGTCAGCCCCAGCATTTT,CASSSEGGQPQHF
.,.,TRBJ2-2,TRBV19,TGTGCCAGTAGTATCGATAGGGTAGACACCGGGGAGCTGTTTTTT,CASSIDRVDTGELFF
TRBD1,.,TRBJ1-2,TRBV18,TGTGCCAGCTCATCACAGGGGACTAACTATGGCTACACCTTC,CASSSQGTNYGYTF
TRBD1,.,TRBJ2-1,TRBV28,TGTGCCAGCAGTTTGGGACAGTGGGATGAGCAGTTCTTC,CASSLGQWDEQFF
.,.,TRBJ1-2,TRBV11-2,TGTGCCAGCAGCTCTTTTTCTCAGGGGCGTCCAATGCCCTATGGCTACACCTTC,CASSSFSQGRPMPYGYTF
TRBD2,few,TRBJ2-1,TRBV12-3/TRBV12-4,TGTGCCAGCGCCTCTAGCGGGGAACCGTACAATGAGCAGTTCTTC,CASASSGEPYNEQFF
TRBD2,few,TRBJ2-3,TRBV9,TGTGCCAGCAGCGCCCCACTAGCGGGAGGATCAGATACGCAGTATTTT,CASSAPLAGGSDTQYF
TRBD2,.,TRBJ2-1,TRBV12-3/TRBV12-4,TGTGCCAGCAGTCCTAGCGGGAGGGTATATGAGCAGTTCTTC,CASSPSGRVYEQFF
.,few,TRBJ1-1,TRBV29-1,TGCAGCGTTGAAGAATTCGGGGGCCCGGGGACTGAAGCTTTCTTT,CSVEEFGGPGTEAFF